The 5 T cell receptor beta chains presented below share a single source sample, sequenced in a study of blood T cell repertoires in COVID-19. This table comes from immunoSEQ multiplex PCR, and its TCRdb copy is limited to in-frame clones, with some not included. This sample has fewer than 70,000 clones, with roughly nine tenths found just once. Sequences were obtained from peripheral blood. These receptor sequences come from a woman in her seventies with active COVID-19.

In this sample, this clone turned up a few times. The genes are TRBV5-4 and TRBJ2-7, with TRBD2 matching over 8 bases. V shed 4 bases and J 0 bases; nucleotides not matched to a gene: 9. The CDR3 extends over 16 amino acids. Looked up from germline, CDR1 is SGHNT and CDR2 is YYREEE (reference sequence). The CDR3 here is CASSASLAASSYEQYF. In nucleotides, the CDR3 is TGTGCCAGCAGCGCGTCACTAGCGGCCTCCTCCTACGAGCAGTACTTC.

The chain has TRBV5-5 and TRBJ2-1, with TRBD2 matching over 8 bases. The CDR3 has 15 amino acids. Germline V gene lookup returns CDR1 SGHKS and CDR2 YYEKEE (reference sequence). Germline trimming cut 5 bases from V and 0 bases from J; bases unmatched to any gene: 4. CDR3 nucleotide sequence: TGTGCCAGCAGACTAGCGGAGAGCTCCTACAATGAGCAGTTCTTC. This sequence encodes CASRLAESSYNEQFF.

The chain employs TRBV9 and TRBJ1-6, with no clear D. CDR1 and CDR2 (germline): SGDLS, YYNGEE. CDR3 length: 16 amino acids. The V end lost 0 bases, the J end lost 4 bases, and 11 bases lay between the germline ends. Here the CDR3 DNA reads TGTGCCAGCAGCGTAGATCGGTCGGGATATAATTCACCCCTCCACTTT. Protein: CASSVDRSGYNSPLHF.

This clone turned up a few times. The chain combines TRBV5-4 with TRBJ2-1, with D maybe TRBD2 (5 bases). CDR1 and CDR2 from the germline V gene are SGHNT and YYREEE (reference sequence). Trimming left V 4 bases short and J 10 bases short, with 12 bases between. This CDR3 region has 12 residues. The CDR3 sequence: CASSISEREQFF. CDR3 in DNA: TGTGCCAGCAGCATCTCGGAGCGGGAGCAGTTCTTC.

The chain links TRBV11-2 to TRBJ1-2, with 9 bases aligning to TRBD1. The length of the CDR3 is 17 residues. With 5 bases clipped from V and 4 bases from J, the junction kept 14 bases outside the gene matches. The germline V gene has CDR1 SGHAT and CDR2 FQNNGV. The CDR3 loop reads CASSLGPGQGLGYGYTF. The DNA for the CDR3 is TGTGCCAGCAGCCTCGGTCCGGGACAGGGTTTAGGCTATGGCTACACCTTC.